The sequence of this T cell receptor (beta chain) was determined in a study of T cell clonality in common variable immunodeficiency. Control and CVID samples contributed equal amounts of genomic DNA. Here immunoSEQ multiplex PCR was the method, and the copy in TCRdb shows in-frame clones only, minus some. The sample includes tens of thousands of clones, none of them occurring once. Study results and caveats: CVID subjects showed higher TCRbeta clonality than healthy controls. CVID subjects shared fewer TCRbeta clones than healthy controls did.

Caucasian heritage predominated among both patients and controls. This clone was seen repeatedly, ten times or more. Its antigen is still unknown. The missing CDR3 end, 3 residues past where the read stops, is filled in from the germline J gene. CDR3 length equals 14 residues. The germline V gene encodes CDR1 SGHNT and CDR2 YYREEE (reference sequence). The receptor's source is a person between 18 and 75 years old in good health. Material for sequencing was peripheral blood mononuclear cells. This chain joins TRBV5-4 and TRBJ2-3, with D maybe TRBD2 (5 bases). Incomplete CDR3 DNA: TGTGCCAGCAGCCCCGGTCTGGCCGGGGTGACG. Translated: CASSPGLAGVT. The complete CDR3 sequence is CASSPGLAGVTQYF.